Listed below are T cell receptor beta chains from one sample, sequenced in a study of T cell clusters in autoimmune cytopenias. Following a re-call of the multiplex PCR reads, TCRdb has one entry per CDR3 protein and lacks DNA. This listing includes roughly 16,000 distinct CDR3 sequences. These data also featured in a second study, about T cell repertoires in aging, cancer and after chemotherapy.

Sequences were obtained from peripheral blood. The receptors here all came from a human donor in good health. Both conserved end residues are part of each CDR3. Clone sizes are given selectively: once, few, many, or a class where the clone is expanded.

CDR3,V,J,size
CASGILGEGTNEQYF,TRBV6-2/TRBV6-3,TRBJ2-7,NA
CASQPGTSGKGTQYF,TRBV19,TRBJ2-5,NA
CASSFQGDGIQYF,TRBV7-9,TRBJ2-7,NA
CASSPPVRSYEQYF,TRBV12-3/TRBV12-4,TRBJ2-7,NA
CASSRDGNTEAFF,TRBV18,TRBJ1-1,NA
CASSFRRESETQYF,TRBV5-4,TRBJ2-5,NA
CASSQAQGQGNEKLFF,TRBV4-2,TRBJ1-4,NA
CASSLRPVLADTQYF,TRBV27,TRBJ2-3,NA
CASSLEGLLSGELFF,TRBV5-4,TRBJ2-2,NA
CASSSRGAVYNEQFF,TRBV11-1,TRBJ2-1,NA
CATSDRAVAGELFF,TRBV24-1,TRBJ2-2,NA
CASSIGLAGTDTQYF,TRBV19,TRBJ2-3,NA
CSGTSRGTSGPEQFF,TRBV29-1,TRBJ2-1,medium-sized
CSGETGGLDTQYF,TRBV29-1,TRBJ2-3,medium-sized
CASPGPGGAEELFF,TRBV5-4,TRBJ2-2,NA
CASSYGRESGELFF,TRBV19,TRBJ2-2,NA
CAWSKRRVQRELFF,TRBV30,TRBJ2-2,medium-sized
CASSLWSGIEQFF,TRBV7-2,TRBJ2-1,NA
CASSPLTHQAATRGYTF,TRBV6-5,TRBJ1-2,NA
CASSFQGGTGELFF,TRBV5-5,TRBJ2-2,NA
CASSVTSRQSTDTQYF,TRBV5-4,TRBJ2-3,NA
CASSRLAGVNNEQFF,TRBV7-6,TRBJ2-1,NA
CASSPSYNEQFF,TRBV11-1,TRBJ2-1,medium-sized
CASSLRGLVAGELFF,TRBV12-3/TRBV12-4,TRBJ2-2,NA
CSAYMPGYNEQFF,TRBV29-1,TRBJ2-1,medium-sized
CASSLDPRETERGGYTF,TRBV5-4,TRBJ1-2,NA
CASSTQGATYNEQFF,TRBV19,TRBJ2-1,medium-sized
CSALTTDTQYF,TRBV20-1,TRBJ2-3,NA
CASSPTGAGASYEQYF,TRBV6-6,TRBJ2-7,NA
CSAEGQYNEQFF,TRBV29-1,TRBJ2-1,medium-sized
CASSLEAGEGATQYF,TRBV11-3,TRBJ2-3,medium-sized
CASSIGPGDTQYF,TRBV19,TRBJ2-3,NA
CASSSGPNNEQFF,TRBV13,TRBJ2-1,NA
CASSLTGGEQYF,TRBV5-4,TRBJ2-7,NA
CASRGEPGQGVGDTQYF,TRBV6-5,TRBJ2-3,NA
CAWTASYLDGYTF,TRBV30,TRBJ1-2,NA
CASSASGQETQYF,TRBV19,TRBJ2-5,medium-sized